This TCR beta chain came from a study of CD8 T cells in ankylosing spondylitis. Study-wide findings and caveats: In the blood and synovial fluid of reactive arthritis, some motif variants had been previously reported.

One entry per CDR3 protein results from TCRdb running MiXCR on the 5' RACE reads. The repertoire holds 300,000 to 400,000 distinct CDR3 sequences, 20% to 25% seen once, with about an eighth in the top ten. V dropped 1 base and J dropped 6; count of bases not matched to a gene: 5. Germline V gene data show CDR1 as MDHEN and CDR2 as SYDVKM. CDR3 length: 15 residues. Worth noting for this clonotype: The antigen is undetermined.

This clonotype originated in a male donor with ankylosing spondylitis or in good health (not recorded which). The V gene is TRBV28, the J gene TRBJ2-1, with 8 bases lining up with TRBD1. Sample: blood, either unsorted or a sorted T cell fraction (not recorded which). CDR3 in amino acids: CASSLFGTGGNEQFF. The CDR3 bases are TGTGCCAGCAGTTTATTCGGGACAGGCGGCAATGAGCAGTTCTTC.